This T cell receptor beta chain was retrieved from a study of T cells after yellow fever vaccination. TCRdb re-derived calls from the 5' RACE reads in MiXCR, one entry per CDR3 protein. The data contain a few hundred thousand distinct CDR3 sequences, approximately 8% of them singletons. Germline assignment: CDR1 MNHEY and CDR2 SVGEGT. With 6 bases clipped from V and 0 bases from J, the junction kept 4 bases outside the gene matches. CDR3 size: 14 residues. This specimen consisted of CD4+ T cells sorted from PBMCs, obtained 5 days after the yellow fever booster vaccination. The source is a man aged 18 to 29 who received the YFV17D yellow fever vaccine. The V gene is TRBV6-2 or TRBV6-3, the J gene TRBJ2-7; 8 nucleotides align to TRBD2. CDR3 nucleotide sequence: TGTGCCAGCAGAGAGCGGGGGAGCTCCTACGAGCAGTACGTC. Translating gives CASRERGSSYEQYV.